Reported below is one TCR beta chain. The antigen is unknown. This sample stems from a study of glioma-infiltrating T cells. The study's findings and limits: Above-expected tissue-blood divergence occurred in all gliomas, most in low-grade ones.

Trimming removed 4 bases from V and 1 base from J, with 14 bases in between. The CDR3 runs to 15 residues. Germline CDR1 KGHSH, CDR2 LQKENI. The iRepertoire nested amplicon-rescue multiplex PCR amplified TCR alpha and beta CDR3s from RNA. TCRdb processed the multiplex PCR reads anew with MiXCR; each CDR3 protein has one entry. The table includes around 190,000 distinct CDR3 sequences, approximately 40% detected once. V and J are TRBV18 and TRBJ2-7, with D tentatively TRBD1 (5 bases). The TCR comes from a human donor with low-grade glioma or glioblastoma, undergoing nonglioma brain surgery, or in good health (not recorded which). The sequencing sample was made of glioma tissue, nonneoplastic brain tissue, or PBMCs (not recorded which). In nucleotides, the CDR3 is TGTGCCAGCTCACAACTGCCAACAGGTTCCTACGAGCAGTACTTC. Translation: CASSQLPTGSYEQYF.